The source of this T cell receptor beta chain is a study of CD8 T cells in ankylosing spondylitis. Study results and caveats: Within matched ankylosing spondylitis synovial fluid, disease-linked clones were reportedly significantly enriched. Previous work reported some of these motif variants in the synovial fluid and blood of reactive arthritis.

TCRdb itself ran the 5' RACE reads through MiXCR, one entry per CDR3 protein. This table holds around 250,000 distinct CDR3 sequences, over 8.5% found once. Many counts were recorded for this clonotype. The antigen is unknown. The length of the CDR3 is 16 residues. The germline V and J ends were trimmed by 1 base and 4 bases, with 15 bases remaining between them. The chain carries TRBV12-3 or TRBV12-4 and TRBJ2-3, with D unclear. The receptor comes from a male donor with ankylosing spondylitis or in good health (not recorded which). Specimen: blood, either unsorted or a sorted T cell fraction (not recorded which). The CDR3 loop reads CASSLVGPTLADTQYF. In DNA form, the CDR3 reads TGTGCCAGCAGTTTAGTAGGTCCCACTCTGGCAGATACGCAGTATTTT.